This TCR beta chain was observed in a study of spatial heterogeneity in lung cancer. Study in general: The donor group consisted of under 90 patients who had untreated, early-stage non-small cell lung cancer.

Time point reported: blood at routine non-recurrence follow-up after resection. The germline V gene encodes CDR1 SGHRS and CDR2 YFSETQ. This CDR3 comprises 17 residues. With 4 bases clipped from V and 2 bases from J, the junction kept 7 bases outside the gene matches. Each CDR3 protein gets one entry after TCRdb re-called the 5' RACE reads with MiXCR. The top ten clones hold 21% of a sample with more than 75,000 distinct CDR3 sequences, 15% to 20% of them seen once. The sequenced sample was PBMCs, obtained at follow-up. The V call is TRBV5-1, the J call TRBJ2-2; 11 bases align to TRBD2. The source is a male donor with early-stage non-small cell lung cancer. The CDR3 DNA is TGCGCCAGCAGCCCGACAACTAGCGGGAGCAACACCGGGGAGCTGTTTTTT. It yields the protein CASSPTTSGSNTGELFF.